This paragraph covers one T cell receptor beta chain sequence. Its specificity is unknown. TCRdb's copy holds only in-frame clones and misses some; the assay was immunoSEQ multiplex PCR. The sample consists of roughly 150,000 clones, approximately 93% of them appearing once. Timing groups of about 4 and about 12 weeks for second doses were pooled. This CDR3 spans 18 amino acids. V lost 6 bases, J lost 3 bases, and 15 bases stayed unmatched. Germline V gene lookup returns CDR1 SGDLS and CDR2 YYNGEE. The sample belongs to a study of T cell responses to AZD1222 COVID-19 vaccine. Study-wide results and caveats: Increased Spike-specific TCR breadth and depth were observed after two AZD1222 doses. The CD4 TCRs associated with vaccination extended across spike and predominated at 160-218 and 743-854.

The starting material was peripheral blood, obtained 28 days after the second AZD1222 dose. V is TRBV9 and J is TRBJ1-6; 7 bases are shared with TRBD1. The sequence was collected from an adult who received the AZD1222 COVID-19 vaccine. As DNA, the CDR3 is TGTGCCAGCACCAAAGAAGGGGGACAGCAAATCTATAATTCACCCCTCCACTTT. Encoded protein: CASTKEGGQQIYNSPLHF.